This TCR beta chain was identified in a study of blood T cell repertoires in COVID-19. The overall study: T cells, B-cell-depleted T cells, or PBMCs provided the cDNA or gDNA that served as material.

Germline CDR1 is PRHDT and CDR2 is FYEKMQ (reference sequence). Trimming took off 7 bases at V and 2 bases at J, with 14 bases between the two ends. The length of the CDR3 is 14 residues. This table comes from immunoSEQ multiplex PCR, and its TCRdb copy is limited to in-frame clones, with some not included. Of about 180,000 clones listed, roughly 86% are singletons. The sample taken for sequencing was peripheral blood. The chain links TRBV13 to TRBJ1-1; TRBD1 is a possible D gene (6 bases). This clonotype originated in a woman aged 25 to 45 with active or convalescent COVID-19. This CDR3 reads CASTGGHLNTEAFF. The CDR3 coding sequence is TGTGCCAGCACTGGGGGCCACCTTAACACTGAAGCTTTCTTT.